This record looks at one T cell receptor beta chain sequence and its context. Its antigen is unknown. No quality values exist for individual bases; no much larger clone is one base distant. Sequenced using an Illumina HiSeq 2500. TCR beta libraries were prepared by quantitative 5'-RACE with molecular barcodes. The published analysis was carried out like this. To identify disease-linked TCR variants, a new computational method was used, one built on a probabilistic model of VDJ rearrangement. Starting from the raw public reads, TCRdb applied fastp trimming at Q25, assembled clones with MiXCR and retained in-frame beta chains. Rows matching on CDR3 protein sequence are summarized as one entry with the most common DNA and genes. Here the V and J calls rest on TCRdb's processing, not on the authors' analysis. This sample comprises approximately 540,000 distinct CDR3 sequences, about 13% of them detected only once. The ten largest clones represent 6.8% of the sample.

The data originate from a study of CD8 T cells in ankylosing spondylitis (TCRdb year 2017). About the study as a whole: The study profiled T cell receptor beta repertoires in healthy donors and ankylosing spondylitis patients to find disease-linked TCR variants. The full study cohort was made up of roughly 25 ankylosing spondylitis patients and 108 healthy donors. Peripheral blood was sampled, and synovial fluid was also collected from ankylosing spondylitis patients.

Overall study results and their limits: The disease-linked clones had a CD8+ phenotype and were found at relatively low frequencies in peripheral blood. The disease-linked clones were reported as significantly enriched in matched synovial fluid samples from ankylosing spondylitis patients. A TCR beta motif of about 8 highly homologous amino acid variants appeared characteristic of blood from ankylosing spondylitis patients. Some motif variants were previously reported in synovial fluid and blood of reactive arthritis patients, suggesting common disease-initiation mechanisms.

The source is a male donor with ankylosing spondylitis. Input material: blood, either unsorted or a sorted T cell fraction (not recorded which).

The nucleotides are TGTGCCACCAGCCCCGACAGGGGATGGGATCAGCCCCAGCATTTT. This is translated as CATSPDRGWDQPQHF. This receptor chain uses TRBV15 and TRBJ1-5; 8 of the junction bases match TRBD1. The junction shows trimming of 5 bases on V and 5 bases on J, and the gene matches do not reach 8 bases of it. The CDR3 goes from the cysteine to the phenylalanine over 15 residues. Only the CDR3 portion is preserved as DNA: 45 bases, with reading frame beginning at the first base. The germline V gene (reference sequence) specifies LNHNV as CDR1 and YYDKDF as CDR2.